This TCR beta chain was captured by sequencing in a study of CD8 T cells in Susac syndrome. The CDR3 is 13 amino acids. Unmatched junction bases numbered 5, after V lost 3 bases and J lost 3 bases. The V gene's germline CDR1 is DFQATT and CDR2 SNEGSKA (reference sequence). An amount of RNA that ranged from roughly 0.5 to 1 ug was reverse transcribed with random hexamers. One entry per CDR3 protein results from TCRdb running MiXCR on the immunoSEQ multiplex PCR reads. The sample has hundreds of thousands of distinct CDR3 sequences, 90% to 97% seen once. Patients with Susac syndrome met the recently defined diagnostic criteria for definite or probable disease. Negative isolation yielded the CD8+ and CD4+ T cells, while FACS enriched the TEMRA cells.

The specimen sequenced was CD4+ T cells from PBMCs. The clonotype originates from a human donor with Susac syndrome. The rearrangement links TRBV20-1 to TRBJ2-7; TRBD2 matches 7 bases. For the CDR3, the DNA is TGCAGTGCTAGTTACCGGGAGGTCTACGAGCAGTACTTC. Its translation: CSASYREVYEQYF.